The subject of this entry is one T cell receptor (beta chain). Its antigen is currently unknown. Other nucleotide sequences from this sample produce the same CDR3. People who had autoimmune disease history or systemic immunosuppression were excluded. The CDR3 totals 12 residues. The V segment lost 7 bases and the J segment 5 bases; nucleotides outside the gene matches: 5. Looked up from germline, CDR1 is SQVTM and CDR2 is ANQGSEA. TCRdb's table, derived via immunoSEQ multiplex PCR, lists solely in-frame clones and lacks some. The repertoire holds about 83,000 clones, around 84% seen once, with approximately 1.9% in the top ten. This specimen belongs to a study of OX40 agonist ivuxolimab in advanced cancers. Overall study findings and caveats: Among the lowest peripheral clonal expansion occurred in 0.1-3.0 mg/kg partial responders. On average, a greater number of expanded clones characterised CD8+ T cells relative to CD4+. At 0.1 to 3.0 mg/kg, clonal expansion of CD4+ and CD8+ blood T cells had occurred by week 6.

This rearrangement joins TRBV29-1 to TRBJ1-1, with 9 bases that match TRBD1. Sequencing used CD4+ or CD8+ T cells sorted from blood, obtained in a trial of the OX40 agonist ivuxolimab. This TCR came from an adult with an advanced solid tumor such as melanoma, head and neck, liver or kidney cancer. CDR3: CSGLTGGTEAFF. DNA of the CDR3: TGCAGCGGCTTGACAGGGGGGACTGAAGCTTTCTTT.